The 28 T cell receptor beta chains presented below share a single source sample, sequenced in a study of T cells after yellow fever vaccination. TCRdb reprocessed the 5' RACE reads with MiXCR, giving one entry per CDR3 protein. The repertoire has about 630,000 distinct CDR3 sequences, about 12% of them found once; the top ten carry approximately 15%. The sample in question was PBMCs, obtained on the day of the yellow fever booster vaccination. All receptors come from a man under 40 who received the YFV17D yellow fever vaccine.

This chain links TRBV28 with TRBJ1-1; D possibly corresponds to TRBD1 (6 bases). V gave up 8 bases and J gave up 0 bases, with 25 bases separating them. This CDR3 is 18 amino acids long. CDR1 and CDR2 (germline): MDHEN, SYDVKM. CDR3 in DNA: TGTGCCAGCTTTACCGGGACGGGGTATAGGGGGTTGAACACTGAAGCTTTCTTT. It translates to CASFTGTGYRGLNTEAFF.

This clonotype came up a few times. The rearrangement joins TRBV29-1 to TRBJ2-2, with a tentative D call TRBD1 (6 bases). This CDR3 has 14 residues. Germline CDR1 is SQVTM and CDR2 is ANQGSEA. V was clipped by 8 bases and J by 0 bases, with 13 bases between them. CDR3 amino acids: CSTLRDTNTGELFF. The CDR3 DNA sequence: TGCAGCACTCTTCGGGACACGAACACCGGGGAGCTGTTTTTT.

CDR3 bases: TGTGCCAGCACGCGGGGAGGAACCACAGATACGCAGTATTTT. Protein sequence: CASTRGGTTDTQYF. The chain employs TRBV6-2 or TRBV6-3 and TRBJ2-3; tentatively, D is TRBD2 (6 bases). The V gene's germline CDR1 is MNHEY and CDR2 SVGEGT. This CDR3 has 14 residues. V gave up 7 bases and J gave up 2 bases, with 13 bases separating them.

This clonotype was counted ten times or more. The V call is TRBV28, the J call TRBJ2-1; D ambiguous. V lost 8 bases and J 8 bases, leaving 7 bases between the germline ends. The CDR3 covers 10 residues. Germline CDR1 and CDR2: MDHEN and SYDVKM. The CDR3 protein is CASRDHEQFF. In DNA form, the CDR3 reads TGTGCCAGCCGTGATCATGAGCAGTTCTTC.

This clonotype occurred many times. This sequence joins TRBV29-1 and TRBJ2-5; no clear D gene. V lost 5 bases to trimming and J lost 5 bases, with 15 bases between them. Germline V CDR1 and CDR2: SQVTM, ANQGSEA. CDR3 size: 13 residues. CDR3 protein: CSVTMGWMETQYF. CDR3 DNA: TGCAGCGTTACCATGGGGTGGATGGAGACCCAGTACTTC.

Ten or more counts support this clonotype. This chain connects TRBV5-1 to TRBJ2-4, with 7 bases fitting TRBD2. Per germline, CDR1 SGHRS and CDR2 YFSETQ. This CDR3 contains 13 residues. Losses at the gene ends were 4 bases for V and 6 bases for J; bases not matched to a gene: 4. This CDR3 is CASSRGDANIQYF. CDR3 DNA sequence: TGCGCCAGCAGCCGGGGGGACGCAAACATTCAGTACTTC.

This clonotype occurred a few times. The CDR3 reads CASRSGRAYNEQFF. The CDR3 DNA sequence: TGTGCCAGCAGAAGCGGGAGGGCCTACAATGAGCAGTTCTTC. This rearrangement joins TRBV12-3 or TRBV12-4 to TRBJ2-1; TRBD2 matches 10 bases. There are 14 residues in the CDR3. J lost 2 bases, V lost 6 bases, and 1 base had no gene match.

The chain couples TRBV4-2 to TRBJ2-5; D perhaps matches TRBD2 (5 bases). The CDR3 sequence is 14 residues long. V lost 3 bases and J lost 3, with 11 bases in between. CDR1 and CDR2 from the germline V gene are LGHNA and YNFKEQ. Here the CDR3 DNA reads TGTGCCAGCAGCCAGGCCCAGCGGAAAGAGACCCAGTACTTC. This sequence encodes CASSQAQRKETQYF.

This clonotype was observed at least ten times. The chain has TRBV7-2 and TRBJ2-5; no firm D call. Germline V gene data show CDR1 as SGHTA and CDR2 as FQGNSA. The length of the CDR3 is 11 residues. The V end was cut by 6 bases, the J end by 2 bases, with 4 bases between. DNA for the CDR3: TGTGCCAGCAGGGAACAAGAGACCCAGTACTTC. Its protein is CASREQETQYF.

This chain uses TRBV18 with TRBJ2-1; maybe TRBD2 (5 bases). Trimming removed 4 bases from V and 10 bases from J, with 14 bases in between. Per the germline V gene, CDR1 is KGHSH and CDR2 is LQKENI. This CDR3 has 13 amino acids. The CDR3: CASSRDSEEEQFF. CDR3 coding DNA: TGTGCCAGCTCACGCGACTCGGAGGAGGAGCAGTTCTTC.

The CDR3 sequence is CASRSSGGETQYF. The CDR3 DNA is TGTGCCAGCAGATCCAGCGGAGGGGAGACCCAGTACTTC. V gene TRBV7-8 combines with J gene TRBJ2-5; D is perhaps TRBD2 (6 bases). V was clipped by 6 bases and J by 5 bases, with 13 bases between them. This CDR3 has 13 amino acids. Germline V CDR1 and CDR2: SGHVS, FQNEAQ.

This clonotype was found many times. This chain joins TRBV5-1 and TRBJ2-2; D might be TRBD1 (5 bases). Germline CDR1 reads SGHRS; CDR2 reads YFSETQ. V lost 0 bases and J 7 bases, leaving 7 bases between the germline ends. CDR3 length equals 13 residues. The CDR3 DNA reads as TGCGCCAGCAGCTTGGATGACAGCGGGGAGCTGTTTTTT. This gives the protein CASSLDDSGELFF.

The rearrangement uses TRBV2 and TRBJ1-2, with D possibly TRBD1 on 5 matching bases. With 6 bases removed from V and 8 bases from J, the gap between germline ends came to 16 bases. The CDR3 sequence is 13 residues long. Germline V lookup: CDR1 SNHLY, CDR2 FYNNEI. The CDR3 spells CASSAGPSSGYTF. The DNA of the CDR3 is TGTGCCAGCAGCGCGGGACCATCTAGCGGCTACACCTTC.

The V call is TRBV19, the J call TRBJ2-5; maybe TRBD2 (5 bases). This CDR3 comprises 15 residues. The V end was cut by 1 base, the J end by 5 bases, with 14 bases between. Germline lookup yields CDR1 LNHDA and CDR2 SQIVND (reference sequence). The CDR3 sequence is CASSIGLPWEETQYF. As DNA, the CDR3 is TGTGCCAGTAGTATAGGGCTCCCCTGGGAGGAGACCCAGTACTTC.

On this clonotype: Compared with germline, one end of the junction differs, possibly owing to a read error. The chain uses TRBV12-3 or TRBV12-4 and TRBJ2-5; the D is unclear. The CDR3 covers 12 residues. CDR3 loop: CASSFVQETQHF. In nucleotides, the CDR3 is TGTGCCAGCAGTTTTGTACAAGAGACCCAGCACTTC.

The chain is built from TRBV18 and TRBJ1-1; D is unclear. Germline assignment: CDR1 KGHSH and CDR2 LQKENI. V was cut by 0 bases and J by 1 base, with 6 bases left in between. The CDR3 runs to 14 residues. The CDR3 DNA sequence: TGTGCCAGCTCACCACCGCCGGGGAACACTGAAGCTTTCTTT. This sequence encodes CASSPPPGNTEAFF.

The V call is TRBV10-3, the J call TRBJ2-1; 8 bases map to TRBD2. Trimming removed 6 bases from V and 9 bases from J; junction bases left unmatched: 4. CDR3 length: 12 amino acids. The germline V gene has CDR1 ENHRY and CDR2 SYGVKD. CDR3 sequence reads: CAISPGLVEQFF. The CDR3 nucleotides read TGTGCCATCAGCCCGGGACTAGTTGAGCAGTTCTTC.

The rearrangement links TRBV4-3 to TRBJ2-1; D is undetermined. There are 13 residues in the CDR3. Germline assignment: CDR1 LGHNA and CDR2 YSLEER. V lost 0 bases and J 15 bases, leaving 15 bases between the germline ends. CDR3 residues: CASSQDGLTKRFF. As DNA, the CDR3 is TGCGCCAGCAGCCAAGACGGTCTAACCAAACGGTTCTTC.

This clonotype appeared a few times. J is TRBJ2-1 and V is TRBV19, with D tentatively TRBD2 (5 bases). Germline V lookup: CDR1 LNHDA, CDR2 SQIVND (reference sequence). The V and J ends lost 5 bases and 8 bases respectively, with 16 bases between them. The CDR3 spans 14 residues. This chain's CDR3 is CASSDSGSRDEQFF. The CDR3 nucleotides read TGTGCCAGTAGTGATAGTGGGAGTCGCGATGAGCAGTTCTTC.

This clonotype was found a few times. The V call is TRBV6-2 or TRBV6-3, the J call TRBJ2-1; TRBD2 agrees at 7 bases. CDR1 MNHEY and CDR2 SVGEGT come from the germline V gene. The CDR3 covers 15 residues. V lost 7 bases to trimming and J lost 8 bases; unmatched junction nucleotides: 14. Here the CDR3 reads CASTTPRAGRDEQFF. The CDR3 region has the DNA TGTGCCAGCACCACCCCCCGGGCTGGGAGGGATGAGCAGTTCTTC.

This clonotype was counted at least ten times. This chain uses TRBV20-1 with TRBJ2-5; 12 nucleotides match TRBD2. Unmatched junction bases numbered 4, after V lost 3 bases and J lost 5 bases. The CDR3 spans 14 residues. The germline gives CDR1 DFQATT, CDR2 SNEGSKA (reference sequence). The CDR3 DNA follows: TGCAGTGCTAGCCCCCTAGCGGGAGGGGAGACCCAGTACTTC. Its protein is CSASPLAGGETQYF.

V is TRBV7-9 and J is TRBJ2-1; D is undetermined. From germline, CDR1 is SEHNR and CDR2 FQNEAQ (reference sequence). V lost 4 bases, J lost 8 bases, and 18 bases lay in between. The CDR3 has 15 residues. The CDR3 DNA follows: TGTGCCAGCAGCTCCTCGGGCCAGATTGTCGATGAGCAGTTCTTC. This codes for CASSSSGQIVDEQFF.

This chain links TRBV2 with TRBJ2-1; 16 bases are shared with TRBD2. V shed 11 bases, J shed 8 bases, and the junction held 18 bases outside the gene matches. The CDR3 totals 18 residues. The germline CDR1 and CDR2 sequences are SNHLY and FYNNEI. The DNA of the CDR3 is TGTGCCTGCTGTCCCCCCCCGGGACTAGCGGGAGGGGGGGATGAGCAGTTCTTC. This translates into CACCPPPGLAGGGDEQFF.

The chain employs TRBV4-2 and TRBJ2-5, with unresolved D. This CDR3 region has 12 residues. The germline V and J ends were trimmed by 7 bases and 5 bases, with 11 bases remaining between them. Germline V gene data show CDR1 as LGHNA and CDR2 as YNFKEQ. The CDR3 reads CASKVTGETQYF. DNA for the CDR3: TGTGCCAGCAAGGTTACTGGGGAGACCCAGTACTTC.

This clonotype was seen a handful of times. The J gene is TRBJ1-5, the V gene TRBV25-1; 8 bases fit TRBD1. CDR1 and CDR2 (germline): MGHDK, SYGVNS. V was pared by 7 bases and J by 11 bases, with 10 bases of the junction left unmatched. This CDR3 contains 13 residues. CDR3 nucleotide sequence: TGTGCCAGCAAGGACGGACAGGGTTTGTCCCAGCATTTT. This encodes CASKDGQGLSQHF.

As for this clonotype: A read error may be the cause here, since a much bigger clone is one base away. The J gene is TRBJ2-1, the V gene TRBV7-2, with a possible D match to TRBD2 (7 bases). Germline loops: CDR1 SGHTA, CDR2 FQGNSA. The CDR3 runs 16 residues. CDR3 residues: CAISLGFGRGLNEQFF. In DNA form, the CDR3 reads TGTGCCATCAGCTTGGGATTCGGGCGGGGGCTTAATGAGCAGTTCTTC.

This clonotype was counted between two and nine times. The chain is built from TRBV20-1 and TRBJ2-3; the D gene is possibly TRBD2 (5 bases). CDR1 is DFQATT, CDR2 SNEGSKA, per germline (reference sequence). The CDR3 loop spans 15 amino acids. Trimming stripped 4 bases from V and 0 bases from J, with 14 bases between. The CDR3 nucleotides are TGCAGTGCTACCCTAGCCGGACCTAGCACAGATACGCAGTATTTT. It codes for CSATLAGPSTDTQYF.

As DNA, the CDR3 is TGCAGTGCAATGGACGGCGGCACCGGGGAGCTGTTTTTT. Translated, it gives CSAMDGGTGELFF. The chain uses TRBV20-1 and TRBJ2-2, with D unresolved. The CDR3 is 13 amino acids. Trimming removed 6 bases from V and 4 bases from J, with 12 bases in between. Germline V gene lookup returns CDR1 DFQATT and CDR2 SNEGSKA (reference sequence).